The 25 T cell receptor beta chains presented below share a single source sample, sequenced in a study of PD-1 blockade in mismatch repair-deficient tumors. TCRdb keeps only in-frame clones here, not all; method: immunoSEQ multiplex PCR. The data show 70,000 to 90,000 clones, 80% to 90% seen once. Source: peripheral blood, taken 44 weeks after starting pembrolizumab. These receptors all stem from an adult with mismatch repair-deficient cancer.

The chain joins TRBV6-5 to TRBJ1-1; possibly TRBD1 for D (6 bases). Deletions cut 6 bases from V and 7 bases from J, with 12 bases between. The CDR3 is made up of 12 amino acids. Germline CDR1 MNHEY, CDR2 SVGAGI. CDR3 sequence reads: CASRQGQIEAFF. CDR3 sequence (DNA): TGTGCCAGCAGGCAAGGACAGATTGAAGCTTTCTTT.

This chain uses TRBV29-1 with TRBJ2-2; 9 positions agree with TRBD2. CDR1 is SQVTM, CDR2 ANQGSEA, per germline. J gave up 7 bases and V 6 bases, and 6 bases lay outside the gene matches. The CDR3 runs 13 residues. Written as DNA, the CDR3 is TGCAGCGTGATGACTAGCGGAGTCGGGGAGCTGTTTTTT. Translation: CSVMTSGVGELFF.

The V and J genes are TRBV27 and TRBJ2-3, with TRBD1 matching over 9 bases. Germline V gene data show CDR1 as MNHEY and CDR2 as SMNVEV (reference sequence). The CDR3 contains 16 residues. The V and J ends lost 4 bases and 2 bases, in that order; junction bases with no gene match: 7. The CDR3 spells CASSSPTGGFTDTQYF. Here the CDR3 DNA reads TGTGCCAGCAGTTCCCCGACAGGGGGATTCACAGATACGCAGTATTTT.

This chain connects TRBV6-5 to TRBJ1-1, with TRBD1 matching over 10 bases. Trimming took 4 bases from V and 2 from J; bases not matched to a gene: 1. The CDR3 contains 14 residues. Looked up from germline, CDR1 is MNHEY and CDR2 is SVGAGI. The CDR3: CASSLTGGNTEAFF. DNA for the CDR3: TGTGCCAGCAGTTTGACAGGGGGCAACACTGAAGCTTTCTTT.

The CDR3 loop is CASSTSYEQYF. The CDR3 nucleotides read TGTGCCAGCAGTACCAGCTACGAGCAGTACTTC. V usage is TRBV6-6 and J usage is TRBJ2-7; no reliable D call. V was shortened by 5 bases and J by 3 bases, with 5 bases between the two germline ends. The CDR3 runs 11 residues. CDR1 and CDR2 from the germline V gene are MNHNY and SVGAGI (reference sequence).

This CDR3 is CASSVGQGAKPGANVLTF. The CDR3 coding sequence is TGTGCCAGCAGCGTGGGACAGGGGGCGAAACCCGGGGCCAACGTCCTGACTTTC. The chain uses TRBV9 and TRBJ2-6, with 12 positions matching TRBD1. CDR3 length: 18 residues. In germline, CDR1 is SGDLS, CDR2 YYNGEE. Trimming cost V 2 bases and J 4 bases; bases outside gene matches: 7.

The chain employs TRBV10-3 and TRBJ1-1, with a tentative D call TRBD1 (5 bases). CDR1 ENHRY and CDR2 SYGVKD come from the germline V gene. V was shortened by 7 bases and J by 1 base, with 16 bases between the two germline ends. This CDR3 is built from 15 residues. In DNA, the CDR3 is TGTGCCATCACCATAGGGACGGGACCGAACACTGAAGCTTTCTTT. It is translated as CAITIGTGPNTEAFF.

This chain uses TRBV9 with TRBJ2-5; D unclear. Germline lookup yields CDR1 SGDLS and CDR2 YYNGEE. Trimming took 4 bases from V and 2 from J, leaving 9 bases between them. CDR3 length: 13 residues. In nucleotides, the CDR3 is TGTGCCAGCAGCCCCTCAAATCAAGAGACCCAGTACTTC. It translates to CASSPSNQETQYF.

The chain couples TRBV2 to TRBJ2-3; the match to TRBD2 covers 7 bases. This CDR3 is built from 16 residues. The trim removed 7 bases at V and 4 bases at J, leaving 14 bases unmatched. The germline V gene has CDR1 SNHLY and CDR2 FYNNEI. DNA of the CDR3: TGTGCCAGCAATAGCAATCTAGCGGTACTTTCAGATACGCAGTATTTT. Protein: CASNSNLAVLSDTQYF.

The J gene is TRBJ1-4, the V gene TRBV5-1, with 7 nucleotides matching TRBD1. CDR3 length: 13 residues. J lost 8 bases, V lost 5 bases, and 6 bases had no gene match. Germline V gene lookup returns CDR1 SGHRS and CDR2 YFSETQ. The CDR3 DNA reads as TGCGCCAGCAGATCCGGGACAGAAGAAAAACTGTTTTTT. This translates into CASRSGTEEKLFF.

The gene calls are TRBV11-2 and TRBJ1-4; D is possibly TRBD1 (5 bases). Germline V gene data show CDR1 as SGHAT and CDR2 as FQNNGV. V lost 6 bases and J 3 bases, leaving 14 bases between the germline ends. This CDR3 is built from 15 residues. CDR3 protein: CASRSRATANEKLFF. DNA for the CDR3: TGTGCCAGCAGATCCAGGGCCACAGCTAATGAAAAACTGTTTTTT.

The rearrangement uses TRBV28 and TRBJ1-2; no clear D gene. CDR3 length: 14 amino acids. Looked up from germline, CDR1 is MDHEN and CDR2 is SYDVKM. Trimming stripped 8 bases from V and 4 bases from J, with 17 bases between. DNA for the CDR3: TGTGCCAGCGGCCGTTCTCAGGAAACCTATGGCTACACCTTC. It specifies CASGRSQETYGYTF.

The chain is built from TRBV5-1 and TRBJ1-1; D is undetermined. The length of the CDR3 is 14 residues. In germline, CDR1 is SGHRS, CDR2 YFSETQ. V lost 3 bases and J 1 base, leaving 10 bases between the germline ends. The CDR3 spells CASSSNRGNTEAFF. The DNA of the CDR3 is TGCGCCAGCAGCTCAAACAGAGGGAACACTGAAGCTTTCTTT.

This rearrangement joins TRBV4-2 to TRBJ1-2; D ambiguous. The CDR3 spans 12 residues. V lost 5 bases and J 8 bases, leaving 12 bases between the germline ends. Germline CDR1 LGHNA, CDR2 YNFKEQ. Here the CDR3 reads CASSLEQRGYTF. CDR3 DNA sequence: TGTGCCAGCAGCTTGGAACAGAGAGGCTACACCTTC.

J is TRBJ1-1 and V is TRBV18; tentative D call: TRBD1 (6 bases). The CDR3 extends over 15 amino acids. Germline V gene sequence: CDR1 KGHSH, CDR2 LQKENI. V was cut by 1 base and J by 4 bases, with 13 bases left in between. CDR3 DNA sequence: TGTGCCAGCTCACCACTAAAACAGGGAGGCACTGAAGCTTTCTTT. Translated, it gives CASSPLKQGGTEAFF.

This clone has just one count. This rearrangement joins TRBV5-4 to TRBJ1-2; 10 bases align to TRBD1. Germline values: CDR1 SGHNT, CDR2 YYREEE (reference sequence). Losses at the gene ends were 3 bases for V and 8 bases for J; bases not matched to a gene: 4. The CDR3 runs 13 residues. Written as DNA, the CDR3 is TGTGCCAGCAGCTATGACAGGGGGCTCGGCTACACCTTC. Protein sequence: CASSYDRGLGYTF.

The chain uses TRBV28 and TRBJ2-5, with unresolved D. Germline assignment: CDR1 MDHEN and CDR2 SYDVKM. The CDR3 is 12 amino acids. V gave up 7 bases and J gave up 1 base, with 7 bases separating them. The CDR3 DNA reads TGTGCCAGCAATAGGGTCCAAGAGACCCAGTACTTC. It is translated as CASNRVQETQYF.

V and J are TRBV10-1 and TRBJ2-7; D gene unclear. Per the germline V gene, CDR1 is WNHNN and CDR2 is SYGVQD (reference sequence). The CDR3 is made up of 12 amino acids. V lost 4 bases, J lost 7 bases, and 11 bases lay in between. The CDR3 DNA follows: TGCGCCAGCAGTGCTAACCAAGGAGAGCAGTACTTC. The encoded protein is CASSANQGEQYF.

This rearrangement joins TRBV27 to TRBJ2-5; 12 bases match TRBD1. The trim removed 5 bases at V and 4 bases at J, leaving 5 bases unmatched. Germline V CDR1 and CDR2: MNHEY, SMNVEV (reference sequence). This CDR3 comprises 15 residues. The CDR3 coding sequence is TGTGCCAGCAGTCCCGGGACAGGGGGCGCAGAGACCCAGTACTTC. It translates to CASSPGTGGAETQYF.

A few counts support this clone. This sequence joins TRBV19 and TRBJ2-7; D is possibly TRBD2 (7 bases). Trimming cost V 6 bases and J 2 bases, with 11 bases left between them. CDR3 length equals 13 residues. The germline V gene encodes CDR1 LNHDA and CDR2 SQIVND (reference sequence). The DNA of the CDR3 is TGTGCCAGTAGCGGGGGGCTTACCTACGAGCAGTACTTC. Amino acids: CASSGGLTYEQYF.

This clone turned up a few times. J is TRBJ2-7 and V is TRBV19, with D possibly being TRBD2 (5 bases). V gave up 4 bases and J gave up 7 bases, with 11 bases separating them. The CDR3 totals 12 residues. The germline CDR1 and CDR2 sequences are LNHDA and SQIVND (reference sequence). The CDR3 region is CASSRGDREQYF. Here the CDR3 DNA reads TGTGCCAGTAGTAGGGGAGACCGGGAGCAGTACTTC.

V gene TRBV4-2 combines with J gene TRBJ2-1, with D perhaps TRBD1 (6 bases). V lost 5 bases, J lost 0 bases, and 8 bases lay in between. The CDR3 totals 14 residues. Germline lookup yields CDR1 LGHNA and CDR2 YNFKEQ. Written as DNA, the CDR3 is TGTGCCAGCAGCACCAGGGGCTCCTACAATGAGCAGTTCTTC. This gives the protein CASSTRGSYNEQFF.

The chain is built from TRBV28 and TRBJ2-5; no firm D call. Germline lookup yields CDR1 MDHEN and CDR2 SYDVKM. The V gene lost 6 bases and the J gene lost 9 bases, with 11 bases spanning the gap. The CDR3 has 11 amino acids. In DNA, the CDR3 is TGTGCCAGCAGCAACCTAAGGGCCCAGTACTTC. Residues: CASSNLRAQYF.

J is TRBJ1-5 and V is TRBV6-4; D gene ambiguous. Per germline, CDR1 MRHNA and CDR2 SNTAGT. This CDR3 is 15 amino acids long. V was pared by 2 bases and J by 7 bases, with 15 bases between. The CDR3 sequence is CASSDRYGIGQPQHF. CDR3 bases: TGTGCCAGCAGTGACCGGTATGGGATAGGGCAGCCCCAGCATTTT.

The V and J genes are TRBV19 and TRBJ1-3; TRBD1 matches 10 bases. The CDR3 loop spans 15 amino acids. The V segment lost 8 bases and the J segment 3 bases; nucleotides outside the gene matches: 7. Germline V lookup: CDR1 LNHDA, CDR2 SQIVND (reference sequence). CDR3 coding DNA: TGTGCCAGTGAGGGACAGGGGCCTTTTGGAAACACCATATATTTT. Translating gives CASEGQGPFGNTIYF.